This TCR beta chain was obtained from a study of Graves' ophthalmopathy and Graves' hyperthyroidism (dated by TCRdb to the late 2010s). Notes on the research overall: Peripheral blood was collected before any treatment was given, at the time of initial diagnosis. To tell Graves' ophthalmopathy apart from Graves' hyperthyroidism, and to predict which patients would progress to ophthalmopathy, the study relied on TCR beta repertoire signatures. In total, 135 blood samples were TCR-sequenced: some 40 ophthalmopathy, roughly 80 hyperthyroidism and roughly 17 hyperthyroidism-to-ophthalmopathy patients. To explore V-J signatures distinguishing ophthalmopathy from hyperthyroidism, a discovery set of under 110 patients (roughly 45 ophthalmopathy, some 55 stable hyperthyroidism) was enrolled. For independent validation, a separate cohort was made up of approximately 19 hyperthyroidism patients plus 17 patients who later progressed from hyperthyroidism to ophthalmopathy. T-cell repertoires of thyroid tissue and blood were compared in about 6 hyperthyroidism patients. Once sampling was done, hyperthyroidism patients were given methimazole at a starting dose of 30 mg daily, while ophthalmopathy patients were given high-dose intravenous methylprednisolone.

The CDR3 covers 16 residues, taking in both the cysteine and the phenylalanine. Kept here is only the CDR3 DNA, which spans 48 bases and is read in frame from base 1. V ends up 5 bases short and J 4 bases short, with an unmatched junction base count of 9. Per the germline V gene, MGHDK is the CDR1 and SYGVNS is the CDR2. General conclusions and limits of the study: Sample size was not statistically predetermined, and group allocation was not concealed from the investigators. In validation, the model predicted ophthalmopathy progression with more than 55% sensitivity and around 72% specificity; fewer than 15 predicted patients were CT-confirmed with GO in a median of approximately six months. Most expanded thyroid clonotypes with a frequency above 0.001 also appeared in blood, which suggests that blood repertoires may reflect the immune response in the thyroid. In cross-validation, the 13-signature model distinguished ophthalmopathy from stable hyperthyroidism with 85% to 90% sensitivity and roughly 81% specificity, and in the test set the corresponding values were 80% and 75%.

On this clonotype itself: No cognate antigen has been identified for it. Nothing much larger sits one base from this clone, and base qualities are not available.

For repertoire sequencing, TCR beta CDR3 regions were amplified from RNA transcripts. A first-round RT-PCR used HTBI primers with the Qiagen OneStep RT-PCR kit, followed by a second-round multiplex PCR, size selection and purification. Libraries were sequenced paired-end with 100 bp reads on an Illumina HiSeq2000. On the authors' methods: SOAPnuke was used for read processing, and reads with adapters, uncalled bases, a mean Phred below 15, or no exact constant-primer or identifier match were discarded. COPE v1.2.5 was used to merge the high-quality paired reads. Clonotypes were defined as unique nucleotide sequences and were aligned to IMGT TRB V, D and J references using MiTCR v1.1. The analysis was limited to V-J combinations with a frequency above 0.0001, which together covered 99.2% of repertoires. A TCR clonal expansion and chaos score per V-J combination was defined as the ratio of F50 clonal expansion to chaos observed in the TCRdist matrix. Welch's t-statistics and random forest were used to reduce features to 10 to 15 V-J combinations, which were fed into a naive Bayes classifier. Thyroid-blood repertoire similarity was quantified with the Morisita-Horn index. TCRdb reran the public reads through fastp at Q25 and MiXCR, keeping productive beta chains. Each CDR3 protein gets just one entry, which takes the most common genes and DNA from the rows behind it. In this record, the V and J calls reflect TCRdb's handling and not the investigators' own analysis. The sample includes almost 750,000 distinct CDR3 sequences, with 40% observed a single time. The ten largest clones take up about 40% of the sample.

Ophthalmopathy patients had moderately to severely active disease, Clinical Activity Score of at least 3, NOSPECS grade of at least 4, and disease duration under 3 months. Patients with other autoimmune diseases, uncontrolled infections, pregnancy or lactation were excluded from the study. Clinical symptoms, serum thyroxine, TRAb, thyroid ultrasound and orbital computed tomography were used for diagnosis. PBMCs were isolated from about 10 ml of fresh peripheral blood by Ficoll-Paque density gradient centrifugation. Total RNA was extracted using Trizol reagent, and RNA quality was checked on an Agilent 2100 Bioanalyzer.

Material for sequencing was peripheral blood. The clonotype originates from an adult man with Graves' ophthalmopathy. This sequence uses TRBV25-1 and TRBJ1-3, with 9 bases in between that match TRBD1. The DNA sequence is TGTGCCAGCAGTCTAAAACAGGGGGCGAGGGGAAACACCATATATTTT. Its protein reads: CASSLKQGARGNTIYF.